A selection of T cell receptor beta chains follows, all from one sample in a study of T cell responses to AZD1222 COVID-19 vaccine. Libraries were prepared by immunoSEQ multiplex PCR; TCRdb keeps only in-frame clonotypes and omits some of them. The profile covers about 110,000 clones, with 89% appearing a single time and 3.1% taken by the ten largest. The source material was peripheral blood, sampled on day 0 of MenACWY control vaccination. Source of these receptors: an adult in good health. CDR3s include the opening cysteine and the closing phenylalanine or tryptophan. D genes are given only for firm matches. Some rows mark clone size as missing; the rest say once, few, many or name a class of expanded clone.

.,TRBJ1-2,.,TRBV28,TGTGCCACCGAAAGTCCCGTTATAGGGTTCACCTTC,CATESPVIGFTF
.,TRBJ1-1,.,TRBV19,TGTGCCAGCCAAAGGGGTTCTGGCACTGAAGCTTTCTTT,CASQRGSGTEAFF
.,TRBJ2-2,TRBD2,TRBV5-1,TGCGCCAGCAGCCCACCGGTAGCGGGGAACACCGGGGAGCTGTTTTTT,CASSPPVAGNTGELFF
few,TRBJ2-1,TRBD2,TRBV3-1/TRBV3-2,TGTGCCAGCAGCCTGCCCAGCGGGGGGGCCTACAATGAGCAGTTCTTC,CASSLPSGGAYNEQFF
.,TRBJ1-2,.,TRBV5-3,TGTGCCAGAAGCTGTATTACACCGTTTCCGAAGGGCTATGGCTACACCTTC,CARSCITPFPKGYGYTF
.,TRBJ1-4,TRBD1,TRBV5-1,TGCGCCAGCAGCGAAAGACAGGGGGCGCTTGATGAAAAACTGTTTTTT,CASSERQGALDEKLFF
.,TRBJ2-5,.,TRBV5-1,TGCGCCAGCAGCTTTCCCCGGCCAGGGATCCAAGAGACCCAGTACTTC,CASSFPRPGIQETQYF
.,TRBJ1-1,.,TRBV11-2,TGTGCCAGTATTCGCGGGGACATGGGACGAGCTTTCTTT,CASIRGDMGRAFF
.,TRBJ2-7,.,TRBV7-2,TGTGCCAGCAGCTTAGTCCCCCAGGAACACTACGAGCAGTACTTC,CASSLVPQEHYEQYF
.,TRBJ2-3,.,TRBV5-6,TGTGCCAGCAGGGCGTGGGGGGCGGGAGATACGCAGTATTTT,CASRAWGAGDTQYF
.,TRBJ1-1,.,TRBV6-5,TGTGCCAGCAGTTATTACTGGAACACTGAAGCTTTCTTT,CASSYYWNTEAFF
.,TRBJ1-5,.,TRBV4-2,TGTGCCAGCAGCCAAGCCAGGTATAGCAATCAGCCCCAGCATTTT,CASSQARYSNQPQHF
.,TRBJ1-5,TRBD1,TRBV4-1,TGCGCCAGCAGCCAAGCAGGGGGCGCGGGGCAGCCCCAGCATTTT,CASSQAGGAGQPQHF
.,TRBJ1-6,.,TRBV21-1,TGTGCCAGCAGGACCGGGACTTTGGATGGCTATAATTCACCCCTCCACTTT,CASRTGTLDGYNSPLHF
.,TRBJ2-7,.,TRBV5-1,TGCGCCAGCTCGTCCTGGGACGACTACGAGCAGTACTTC,CASSSWDDYEQYF
few,TRBJ2-5,TRBD2,TRBV7-8,TGTGCCAGCAGCCTAATTAGCGGGTTATTTCAAGAGACCCAGTACTTC,CASSLISGLFQETQYF
.,TRBJ2-5,.,TRBV2,TGTGCCAGCAGGAGGGGGGGCGGGGAGACCCAGTACTTC,CASRRGGGETQYF
.,TRBJ1-5,TRBD1,TRBV11-2,TGTGCCAGCAGCTTAGAGGGACAGGGGTGGCAGCCCCAGCATTTT,CASSLEGQGWQPQHF
.,TRBJ2-6,.,TRBV6-5,TGTGCCAGCAGTTACGGACAGTCTGGGGCCAACGTCCTGACTTTC,CASSYGQSGANVLTF
once,TRBJ2-1,TRBD1,TRBV2,TGTGCCACCTCGAGGCAACAGGGGGCTCACAATGAGCAGTTCTTC,CATSRQQGAHNEQFF
.,TRBJ1-6,TRBD1,TRBV5-1,TGCGCCAGCAGCTCCGGACAGGTCAATTCACCCCTCCACTTT,CASSSGQVNSPLHF
few,TRBJ1-1,.,TRBV12-3/TRBV12-4,TGTGCCAGCTCTTGGATGAACACTGAAGCTTTCTTT,CASSWMNTEAFF
.,TRBJ1-2,.,TRBV6-6,TGTGCCAGCAGTCCGCCGGGACCCGGTACTAACTATGGCTACACCTTC,CASSPPGPGTNYGYTF
.,TRBJ2-1,TRBD2,TRBV5-1,TGCGCCAGCAGCCCCCTTGGGACTAGCGGTAATGAGCAGTTCTTC,CASSPLGTSGNEQFF
.,TRBJ2-3,.,TRBV5-1,TGCGCCAGCAGCTCCCCCGAGGCCACAGATACGCAGTATTTT,CASSSPEATDTQYF
.,TRBJ1-4,.,TRBV19,TGTGCCAGTAGTCCCGGAATAGCAACTAATGAAAAACTGTTTTTT,CASSPGIATNEKLFF
.,TRBJ1-6,.,TRBV6-5,TGTGCCAGCACCGTGGGCTATAATTCACCCCTCCACTTT,CASTVGYNSPLHF
.,TRBJ2-1,.,TRBV18,TGTGCCAGCTCACCACCGGACTACAATGAGCAGTTCTTC,CASSPPDYNEQFF
.,TRBJ2-1,.,TRBV2,TGTGCCAGCAGTGAACGATGGAGCTCCTACAATGAGCAGTTCTTC,CASSERWSSYNEQFF
.,TRBJ2-3,.,TRBV5-1,TGCGCCAGCAGCCTTTTACCGACTAGCACAGATACGCAGTATTTT,CASSLLPTSTDTQYF
few,TRBJ1-2,.,TRBV27,TGTGCCAGCAGTGATCTTTCCAGGATCTATGGCTACACCTTC,CASSDLSRIYGYTF
.,TRBJ1-2,.,TRBV28,TGTGCCAGCAGCCCGGTAGGGGTCATCTATGGCTACACCTTC,CASSPVGVIYGYTF
.,TRBJ1-1,.,TRBV6-5,TGTGCCAGCAGCTCAACCGGGGCCTTGAACACTGAAGCTTTCTTT,CASSSTGALNTEAFF
.,TRBJ1-1,.,TRBV18,TGTGCCAGCTCACCCACGGGAACAGGTAACACTGAAGCTTTCTTT,CASSPTGTGNTEAFF
.,TRBJ1-5,TRBD1,TRBV2,TGTGCCAGCAGCCTACAGGGGGCAGGTCAGCCCCAGCATTTT,CASSLQGAGQPQHF
.,TRBJ2-1,TRBD2,TRBV19,TGTGCCAGTAGTACGGGACTAGCGGGGTACAATGAGCAGTTCTTC,CASSTGLAGYNEQFF
.,TRBJ1-5,TRBD1,TRBV5-1,TGCGCCAGCAGCTTAGGGACAGCTGACCCCCAGCCCCAGCATTTT,CASSLGTADPQPQHF
.,TRBJ2-1,TRBD2,TRBV9,TGTGCCAGCAGCGTAGCTCTTGGCGGGGGGGTGAATGAGCAGTTCTTC,CASSVALGGGVNEQFF
.,TRBJ1-1,TRBD1,TRBV28,TGTGCCAGCAGTTTACCCAGGGACAGGGCCGGGAGGAACACTGAAGCTTTCTTT,CASSLPRDRAGRNTEAFF
.,TRBJ2-1,.,TRBV28,TGTGCCAGCAGTTTAGTGGAGCGCGAGCAGTTCTTC,CASSLVEREQFF